The 22 T cell receptor beta chains below come from one sample, sequenced in a study of control samples from healthy donors and cancer patients. Profiled with immunoSEQ multiplex PCR; TCRdb holds only in-frame clones, not every one. The repertoire holds some 150,000 clones, about 90% seen once, with 6% to 9% in the top ten. Sequencing was done on a sample of blood. These receptors were collected from a man in his late teens or twenties in good health.

This chain connects TRBV19 to TRBJ1-5; 9 bases map to TRBD1. CDR3 size: 18 residues. Germline CDR1 and CDR2: LNHDA and SQIVND (reference sequence). J lost 4 bases, V lost 1 base, and 11 bases had no gene match. CDR3 bases: TGTGCCAGTAGTATAGCGAGGACAGGGGTGAGTCTAAATCAGCCCCAGCATTTT. It encodes CASSIARTGVSLNQPQHF. The full variable domain, completed using reference TRBV19 and TRBJ1-5, is DGGITQSPKYLFRKEGQNVTLSCEQNLNHDAMYWYRQDPGQGLRLIYYSQIVNDFQKGDIAEGYSVSREKKESFPLTVTSAQKNPTAFYLCASSIARTGVSLNQPQHFGDGTRLSIL.

This chain connects TRBV28 to TRBJ1-6; D is uncertain. The CDR3 has 15 amino acids. The germline V and J ends were trimmed by 6 bases and 0 bases, with 9 bases remaining between them. From germline, CDR1 is MDHEN and CDR2 SYDVKM. The CDR3 DNA follows: TGTGCCAGCAGCTCACACCTCTCCTATAATTCACCCCTCCACTTT. The encoded protein is CASSSHLSYNSPLHF.

The chain has TRBV5-1 and TRBJ1-2; tentatively, D is TRBD1 (5 bases). V lost 3 bases to trimming and J lost 3 bases, with 15 bases between them. CDR1 SGHRS and CDR2 YFSETQ come from the germline V gene. The CDR3 contains 15 residues. The CDR3 nucleotides are TGCGCCAGCAGCTCACGGGACGGGCTGGACTATGGCTACACCTTC. Residues: CASSSRDGLDYGYTF.

The V call is TRBV9, the J call TRBJ1-5, with 10 bases that match TRBD1. The CDR3 runs to 13 residues. Germline lookup yields CDR1 SGDLS and CDR2 YYNGEE. V was clipped by 3 bases and J by 6 bases; unmatched bases: 0. CDR3 sequence (DNA): TGTGCCAGCAGCGGGACAGGGGGTCAGCCCCAGCATTTT. Residues: CASSGTGGQPQHF.

This chain uses TRBV6-1 with TRBJ2-5, with 10 bases fitting TRBD2. Germline loops: CDR1 MNHNS, CDR2 SASEGT. V gave up 0 bases and J gave up 2 bases; unmatched junction bases: 0. This CDR3 contains 15 residues. The CDR3 here is CASSEAAGGQETQYF. The CDR3 DNA reads as TGTGCCAGCAGTGAAGCAGCGGGGGGGCAAGAGACCCAGTACTTC.

The chain employs TRBV6-2 or TRBV6-3 and TRBJ1-2; D might be TRBD1 (5 bases). Trimming removed 4 bases from V and 4 bases from J, with 13 bases in between. Germline V CDR1 and CDR2: MNHEY, SVGEGT. CDR3 size: 14 residues. CDR3 sequence: CASSSGTPIYGYTF. CDR3 coding DNA: TGTGCCAGCAGTTCCGGGACGCCGATCTATGGCTACACCTTC.

At least ten counts were recorded for this clone. V gene TRBV7-9 combines with J gene TRBJ1-5; 8 bases fit TRBD1. CDR3 length: 15 residues. V was clipped by 2 bases and J by 4 bases; unmatched bases: 4. Germline V gene data show CDR1 as SEHNR and CDR2 as FQNEAQ (reference sequence). The DNA for the CDR3 is TGTGCCAGCAGCTTACAGGGGGCGCAGAATCAGCCCCAGCATTTT. This codes for CASSLQGAQNQPQHF.

This sequence joins TRBV5-1 and TRBJ2-5; TRBD2 agrees at 13 bases. Trimming cost V 3 bases and J 5 bases; bases outside gene matches: 7. The CDR3 has 16 residues. The V gene's germline CDR1 is SGHRS and CDR2 YFSETQ. The CDR3 DNA is TGCGCCAGCAGCTCCTGGACTAGCGGGGGCGGGGAGACCCAGTACTTC. The encoded protein is CASSSWTSGGGETQYF.

This chain connects TRBV30 to TRBJ1-2, with D perhaps matching TRBD1 (5 bases). Trimming stripped 3 bases from V and 1 base from J, with 9 bases between. The CDR3 is 13 residues long. The germline V gene has CDR1 GTSNPN and CDR2 SVGIG (reference sequence). The CDR3 DNA is TGTGCCTGGAGGGAGACAGTTAACTATGGCTACACCTTC. This translates into CAWRETVNYGYTF.

This clone appeared a single time. The genes are TRBV7-9 and TRBJ2-1, with a possible D match to TRBD2 (6 bases). Trimming stripped 2 bases from V and 7 bases from J, with 15 bases between. From germline, CDR1 is SEHNR and CDR2 FQNEAQ (reference sequence). The CDR3 length is 15 residues. The CDR3 is CASSLFPEGRNEQFF. The DNA of the CDR3 is TGTGCCAGCAGCTTATTCCCTGAGGGGAGGAATGAGCAGTTCTTC.

This chain joins TRBV28 and TRBJ2-5; 8 nucleotides match TRBD1. V lost 7 bases to trimming and J lost 4 bases; unmatched junction nucleotides: 5. Looked up from germline, CDR1 is MDHEN and CDR2 is SYDVKM. The CDR3 is made up of 13 amino acids. The CDR3 DNA follows: TGTGCCAGCAAGGGAGGACAGGGAGAGACCCAGTACTTC. This encodes CASKGGQGETQYF.

The CDR3 sequence is CASSATVNTEAFF. The CDR3 bases are TGTGCCAGCAGCGCGACAGTGAACACTGAAGCTTTCTTT. The J gene is TRBJ1-1, the V gene TRBV3-1 (or the pseudogene TRBV3-2), with a possible D match to TRBD1 (5 bases). In germline, CDR1 is LGHDT, CDR2 YNNKEL (reference sequence). Trimming left V 5 bases short and J 0 bases short, with 7 bases between. This CDR3 comprises 13 residues.

The V and J genes are TRBV7-2 and TRBJ2-3, with TRBD2 identical over 12 bases. The CDR3 spans 16 residues. Trimming at V came to 6 bases and at J to 2 bases, leaving 6 bases not matched to a gene. Germline V lookup: CDR1 SGHTA, CDR2 FQGNSA. CDR3 DNA sequence: TGTGCCAGCAGACTAGCGGGGGGCCCCTACACAGATACGCAGTATTTT. Residues: CASRLAGGPYTDTQYF.

V and J are TRBV14 and TRBJ2-7; unclear D gene. Looked up from germline, CDR1 is SGHDN and CDR2 is FVKESK. CDR3 length: 16 amino acids. V dropped 4 bases and J dropped 0 bases, with 16 bases sitting between them. The CDR3 spells CASSPFDGLISYEQYF. CDR3 in DNA: TGTGCCAGCAGCCCCTTCGACGGGCTGATCTCCTACGAGCAGTACTTC.

The chain carries TRBV2 and TRBJ2-7, with TRBD1 matching over 8 bases. J was trimmed by 6 bases and V by 6 bases; bases with no gene match: 1. Germline CDR1 reads SNHLY; CDR2 reads FYNNEI. This CDR3 has 11 amino acids. CDR3 DNA sequence: TGTGCCAGCAGGACAGGGGTCGAGCAGTACTTC. Translation: CASRTGVEQYF.

The chain carries TRBV6-6 and TRBJ1-5; TRBD1 matches 7 bases. V was pared by 4 bases and J by 2 bases, with 2 bases of the junction left unmatched. This CDR3 is built from 14 residues. The V gene's germline CDR1 is MNHNY and CDR2 SVGAGI (reference sequence). The CDR3 nucleotides are TGTGCCAGCAGTTCCGGACAGGGCAATCAGCCCCAGCATTTT. Translation gives CASSSGQGNQPQHF.

This clone has a single count. The rearrangement joins TRBV19 to TRBJ1-5, with 7 bases identical to TRBD1. Germline V CDR1 and CDR2: LNHDA, SQIVND (reference sequence). Unmatched junction bases numbered 7, after V lost 6 bases and J lost 8 bases. The CDR3 is 13 residues long. The CDR3: CASRGTDSKPQHF. CDR3 DNA: TGTGCCAGTAGGGGGACAGATTCAAAGCCCCAGCATTTT.

V and J are TRBV2 and TRBJ1-5; the match to TRBD1 covers 10 bases. This CDR3 has 13 amino acids. The junction had 4 bases not matched to a gene; V was cut back by 8 bases and J by 6 bases. Germline loops: CDR1 SNHLY, CDR2 FYNNEI. The CDR3, as DNA: TGTGCCAGCTCCGGGACAGGGGTTCAGCCCCAGCATTTT. Amino acids: CASSGTGVQPQHF.

The rearrangement uses TRBV5-1 and TRBJ1-2; D is uncertain. The CDR3 is 13 residues long. The V gene's germline CDR1 is SGHRS and CDR2 YFSETQ. V lost 4 bases and J lost 2, with 9 bases in between. The CDR3 loop reads CASSEDSNYGYTF. The CDR3 DNA reads TGCGCCAGCAGCGAGGACTCAAACTATGGCTACACCTTC. The full variable domain, with the rest looked up from reference TRBV5-1 and TRBJ1-2, is KAGVTQTPRYLIKTRGQQVTLSCSPISGHRSVSWYQQTPGQGLQFLFEYFSETQRNKGNFPGRFSGRQFSNSRSEMNVSTLELGDSALYLCASSEDSNYGYTFGSGTRLTVV.

The chain uses TRBV19 and TRBJ1-2; 7 nucleotides match TRBD1. Germline CDR1 and CDR2: LNHDA and SQIVND (reference sequence). V lost 4 bases to trimming and J lost 5 bases; unmatched junction nucleotides: 4. This CDR3 contains 13 residues. CDR3 protein: CASSTTGEYGYTF. The CDR3 coding sequence is TGTGCCAGTAGTACAACAGGGGAATATGGCTACACCTTC. The full variable domain, rest sourced from reference TRBV19 and TRBJ1-2, is DGGITQSPKYLFRKEGQNVTLSCEQNLNHDAMYWYRQDPGQGLRLIYYSQIVNDFQKGDIAEGYSVSREKKESFPLTVTSAQKNPTAFYLCASSTTGEYGYTFGSGTRLTVV.

This sequence joins TRBV12-3 or TRBV12-4 and TRBJ2-2; unclear D gene. Trimming removed 5 bases from V and 2 bases from J, with 6 bases in between. The CDR3 has 13 amino acids. CDR3 DNA: TGTGCCAGCAGTATCATAAACACCGGGGAGCTGTTTTTT. Its protein product is CASSIINTGELFF.

This chain connects TRBV9 to TRBJ2-3; D is perhaps TRBD2 (6 bases). Per the germline V gene, CDR1 is SGDLS and CDR2 is YYNGEE. The CDR3 is 15 amino acids. Trimming pared 0 bases from V and 2 bases from J, leaving 10 bases between. DNA for the CDR3: TGTGCCAGCAGCGTAGTAGGCGGGAACACAGATACGCAGTATTTT. Amino acid sequence: CASSVVGGNTDTQYF.